This T cell receptor beta chain was recorded in a study of T cells in Graves' hyperthyroidism and ophthalmopathy. Study-wide points: Ophthalmopathy was identified by the model a median approximately six months ahead of onset. Most clonotypes expanded in thyroid above 0.001 were likewise present in blood.

Clinical symptoms, serum thyroxine, TRAb, thyroid ultrasound and orbital computed tomography informed diagnoses. RNA transcripts were the template for amplifying TCR beta CDR3 regions. HTBI primers were employed in a first-round RT-PCR of the TCR CDR3. TCRdb reprocessed the multiplex PCR reads with MiXCR, giving one entry per CDR3 protein. This table has approximately 510,000 distinct CDR3 sequences, around 43% appearing once. The V and J ends lost 5 bases and 6 bases respectively, with 16 bases between them. CDR1 is LNHDA and CDR2 is SQIVND in the germline V gene (reference sequence). CDR3 length: 15 residues. The table lists this clonotype with many counts. Its antigen is not identified.

This sequence joins TRBV19 and TRBJ2-2; a weak D match, TRBD1 (6 bases). This clonotype was sampled from an adult woman with Graves' disease, either hyperthyroidism or ophthalmopathy (not recorded which). Sequencing was performed on peripheral blood or thyroid tissue (not recorded which). CDR3 loop: CASSWQGSVSGELFF. For the CDR3, the DNA is TGTGCCAGTAGTTGGCAGGGGTCTGTTTCCGGGGAGCTGTTTTTT.